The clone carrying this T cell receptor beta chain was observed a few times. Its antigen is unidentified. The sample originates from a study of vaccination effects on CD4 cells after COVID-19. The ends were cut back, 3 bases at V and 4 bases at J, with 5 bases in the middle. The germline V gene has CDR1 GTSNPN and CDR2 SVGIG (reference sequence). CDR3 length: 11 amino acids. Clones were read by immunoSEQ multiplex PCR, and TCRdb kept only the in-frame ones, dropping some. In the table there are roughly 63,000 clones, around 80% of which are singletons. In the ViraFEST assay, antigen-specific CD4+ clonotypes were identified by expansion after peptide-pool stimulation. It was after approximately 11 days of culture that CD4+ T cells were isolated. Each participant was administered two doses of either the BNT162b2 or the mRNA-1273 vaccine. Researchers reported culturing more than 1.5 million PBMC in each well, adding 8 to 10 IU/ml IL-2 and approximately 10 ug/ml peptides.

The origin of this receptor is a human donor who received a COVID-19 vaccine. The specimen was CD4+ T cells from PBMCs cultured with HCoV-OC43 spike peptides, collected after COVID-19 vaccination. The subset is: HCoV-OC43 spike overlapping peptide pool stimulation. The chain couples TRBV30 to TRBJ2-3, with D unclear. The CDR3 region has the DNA TGTGCCTGGAGCGACTCAGATACGCAGTATTTT. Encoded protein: CAWSDSDTQYF.